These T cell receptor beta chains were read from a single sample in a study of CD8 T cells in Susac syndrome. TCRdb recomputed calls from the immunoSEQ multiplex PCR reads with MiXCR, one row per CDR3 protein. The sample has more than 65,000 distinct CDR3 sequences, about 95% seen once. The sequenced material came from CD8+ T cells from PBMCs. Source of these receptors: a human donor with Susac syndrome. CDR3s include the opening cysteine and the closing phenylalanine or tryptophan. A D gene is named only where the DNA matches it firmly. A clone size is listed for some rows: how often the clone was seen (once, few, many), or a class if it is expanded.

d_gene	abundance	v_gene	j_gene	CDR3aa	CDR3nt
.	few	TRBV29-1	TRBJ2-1	CSVGGNEQFF	TGCAGCGTTGGTGGCAATGAGCAGTTCTTC
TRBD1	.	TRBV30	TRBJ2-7	CAWTGGSYEQYF	TGTGCCTGGACAGGGGGATCCTACGAGCAGTACTTC
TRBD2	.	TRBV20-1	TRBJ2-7	CSARGRDYSYEQYF	TGCAGTGCTAGAGGTAGGGACTACTCCTACGAGCAGTACTTC
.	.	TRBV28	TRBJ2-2	CASSPLRGPGDTGELFF	TGTGCCAGCAGCCCTCTGAGGGGACCAGGGGACACCGGGGAGCTGTTTTTT
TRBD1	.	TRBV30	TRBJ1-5	CAWSPGTENQPQHF	TGTGCCTGGAGTCCCGGGACAGAGAATCAGCCCCAGCATTTT
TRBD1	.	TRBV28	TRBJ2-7	CASSSILPRTGPSYEQYF	TGTGCCAGCAGTTCGATTTTACCGCGGACAGGGCCCTCCTACGAGCAGTACTTC
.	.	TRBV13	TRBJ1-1	CASCPEDVRSMNTEAFF	TGTGCCAGCTGCCCCGAGGACGTGAGAAGTATGAACACTGAAGCTTTCTTT
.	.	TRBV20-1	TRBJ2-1	CSVRGHEGGSYNEQFF	TGCAGTGTGAGAGGGCATGAGGGAGGATCATACAATGAGCAGTTCTTC
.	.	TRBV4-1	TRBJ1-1	CASSQTGDTEAFF	TGCGCCAGCAGCCAGACAGGAGACACTGAAGCTTTCTTT
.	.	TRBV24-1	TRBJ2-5	CATSDPGSSAETQYF	TGTGCCACCAGTGACCCAGGGTCGTCCGCAGAGACCCAGTACTTC
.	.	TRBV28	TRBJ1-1	CASSRRGNTEAFF	TGTGCCAGCAGCCGTCGGGGGAACACTGAAGCTTTCTTT
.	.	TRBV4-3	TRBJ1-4	CASSQDGSTNEKLFF	TGCGCCAGCAGCCAAGATGGGTCAACTAATGAAAAACTGTTTTTT
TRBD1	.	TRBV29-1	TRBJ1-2	CSETGEEEGYGYTF	TGCAGCGAGACAGGGGAAGAGGAGGGCTATGGCTACACCTTC
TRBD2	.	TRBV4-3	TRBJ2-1	CASSQDLAGHNEQFF	TGCGCCAGCAGCCAAGACCTAGCGGGACACAATGAGCAGTTCTTC
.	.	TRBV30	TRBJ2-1	CAWSYGSRGAYNEQFF	TGTGCCTGGAGTTACGGTTCCCGGGGAGCCTACAATGAGCAGTTCTTC